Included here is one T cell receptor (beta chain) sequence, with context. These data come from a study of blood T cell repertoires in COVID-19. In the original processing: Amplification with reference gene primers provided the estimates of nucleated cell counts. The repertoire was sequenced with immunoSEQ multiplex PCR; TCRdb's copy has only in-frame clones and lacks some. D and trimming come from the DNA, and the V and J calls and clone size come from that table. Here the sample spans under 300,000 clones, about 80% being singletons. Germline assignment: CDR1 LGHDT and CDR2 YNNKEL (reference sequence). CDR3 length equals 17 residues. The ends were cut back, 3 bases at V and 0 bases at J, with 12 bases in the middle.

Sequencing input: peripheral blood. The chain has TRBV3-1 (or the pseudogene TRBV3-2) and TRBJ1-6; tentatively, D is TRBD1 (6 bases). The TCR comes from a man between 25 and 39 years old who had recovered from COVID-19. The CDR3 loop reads CASSHRQESSYNSPLHF. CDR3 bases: TGTGCCAGCAGCCACAGACAGGAAAGCTCCTATAATTCACCCCTCCACTTT.